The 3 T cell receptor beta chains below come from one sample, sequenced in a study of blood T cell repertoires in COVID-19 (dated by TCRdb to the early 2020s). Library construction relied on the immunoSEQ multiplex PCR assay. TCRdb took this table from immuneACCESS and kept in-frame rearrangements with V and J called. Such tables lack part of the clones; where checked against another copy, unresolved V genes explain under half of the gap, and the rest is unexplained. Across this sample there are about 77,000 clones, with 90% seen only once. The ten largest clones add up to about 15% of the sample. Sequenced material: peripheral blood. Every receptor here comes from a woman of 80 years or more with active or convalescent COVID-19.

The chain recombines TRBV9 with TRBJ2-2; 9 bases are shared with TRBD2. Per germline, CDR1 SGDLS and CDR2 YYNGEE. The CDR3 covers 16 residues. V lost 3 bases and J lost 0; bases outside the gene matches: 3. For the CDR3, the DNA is TGTGCCAGCAGCGGCGGGGGGGCTGCGAACACCGGGGAGCTGTTTTTT. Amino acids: CASSGGGAANTGELFF.

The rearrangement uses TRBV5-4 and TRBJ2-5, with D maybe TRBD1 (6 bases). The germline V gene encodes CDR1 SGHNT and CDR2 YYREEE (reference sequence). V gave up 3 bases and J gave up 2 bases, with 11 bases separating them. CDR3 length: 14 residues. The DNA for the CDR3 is TGTGCCAGCAGCTCGGACAGACTACAAGAGACCCAGTACTTC. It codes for CASSSDRLQETQYF. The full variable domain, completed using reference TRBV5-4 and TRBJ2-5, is ETGVTQSPTHLIKTRGQQVTLRCSSQSGHNTVSWYQQALGQGPQFIFQYYREEENGRGNFPPRFSGLQFPNYSSELNVNALELDDSALYLCASSSDRLQETQYFGPGTRLLVL.

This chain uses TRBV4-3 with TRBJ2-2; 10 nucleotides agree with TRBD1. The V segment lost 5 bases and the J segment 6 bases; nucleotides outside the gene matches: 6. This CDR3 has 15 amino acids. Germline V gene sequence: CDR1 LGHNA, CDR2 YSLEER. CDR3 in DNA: TGCGCCAGCAGCGCCCGGGACAGGGGCGCCGGGGAGCTGTTTTTT. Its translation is CASSARDRGAGELFF.